This T cell receptor (beta chain) comes out of a study of cytomegalovirus exposure and HLA in healthy donors. General study results and limits: A later analysis linked a missense DCLRE1C variant to TCR beta V- and J-gene trimming. According to the study, around 180 TCR beta chains were cytomegalovirus-associated.

Both 60 Vbeta primers and 13 Jbeta primers went into the PCR. The repertoire was sequenced with immunoSEQ multiplex PCR; TCRdb's copy has only in-frame clones and lacks some. The sample holds about 34,000 clones, 70% to 85% seen once. Concerning this clone itself: Its target is unknown.

The CDR3 runs 17 residues. The V gene's germline CDR1 is SGDLS and CDR2 YYNGEE. V was pared by 0 bases and J by 4 bases, with 19 bases between. The chain combines TRBV9 with TRBJ1-2; D is perhaps TRBD1 (6 bases). The sequenced material came from PBMCs. The source is a woman younger than 35 in good health and CMV-seropositive. The CDR3: CASSVGVGRGAGYGYTF. For the CDR3, the DNA is TGTGCCAGCAGCGTAGGGGTCGGGAGGGGGGCAGGCTATGGCTACACCTTC.